The text below deals with one T cell receptor beta chain. Its antigen is not known. This record comes from a study of STAT5B mutations in CD4+ large granular lymphocyte leukemia. Germline CDR1 ENHRY, CDR2 SYGVKD. V dropped 7 bases and J dropped 4 bases, with 12 bases sitting between them. CDR3 length: 13 residues. Study-wide results and limits: TRBV06-family usage was enriched in top patient clones (8/27) versus controls (2/35).

The assay was immunoSEQ multiplex PCR, and TCRdb's table has in-frame clones only and misses some. The top ten hold approximately 1% of the sample, which has some 35,000 clones, approximately 89% seen once. What was sequenced was CD4+ T cells from blood buffy coats. The sequence was obtained from a human donor in good health. The chain has TRBV10-3 and TRBJ2-3; D unresolved. The CDR3 sequence: CAITPSGADTQYF. CDR3 in DNA: TGTGCCATCACACCCTCTGGGGCAGATACGCAGTATTTT.